The entry that follows covers one T cell receptor beta chain sequence. This record comes from a study of blood T cell repertoires in COVID-19. Assay: immunoSEQ multiplex PCR; the TCRdb copy retains only in-frame clones and omits some. The sample lists 250,000 to 400,000 clones, around 90% seen once, with roughly 5.2% in the top ten. The length of the CDR3 is 15 residues. V lost 3 bases, J lost 3 bases, and 8 bases stayed unmatched. Germline V gene data show CDR1 as SGHKS and CDR2 as YYEKEE (reference sequence). The chain carries TRBV5-5 and TRBJ2-7, with TRBD2 matching 8 bases. The TCR was taken from a man aged 60 to 75 who had recovered from COVID-19. Sequencing input: PBMCs or T cells enriched from blood (not recorded which). The CDR3 sequence is CASSSLAGSGYEQYF. For the CDR3, the DNA is TGTGCCAGCAGCTCCTTAGCGGGGTCGGGCTACGAGCAGTACTTC.